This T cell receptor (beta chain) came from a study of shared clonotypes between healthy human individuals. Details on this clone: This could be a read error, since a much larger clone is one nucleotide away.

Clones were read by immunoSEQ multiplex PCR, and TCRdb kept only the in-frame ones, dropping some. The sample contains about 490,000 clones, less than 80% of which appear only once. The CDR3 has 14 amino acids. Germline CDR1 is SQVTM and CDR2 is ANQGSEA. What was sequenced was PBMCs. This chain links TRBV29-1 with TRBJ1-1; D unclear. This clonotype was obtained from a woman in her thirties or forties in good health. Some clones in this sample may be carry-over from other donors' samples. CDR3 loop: CSVDVAAMNTGAFF. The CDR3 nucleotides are TGCAGCGTTGATGTGGCGGCCATGAACACTGGAGCTTTCTTT.